These 29 T cell receptor beta chains came from one sample sequenced in a study of T cell responses to AZD1222 COVID-19 vaccine. This table comes from immunoSEQ multiplex PCR, and its TCRdb copy is limited to in-frame clones, with some not included. The sample comprises roughly 150,000 clones, over 65% of which are singletons, and roughly 3.9% rests with the top ten. Sample: peripheral blood, taken on day 0 of AZD1222 vaccination. The receptors stem from an adult in good health.

V is TRBV5-1 and J is TRBJ1-3; D is undetermined. The germline V gene has CDR1 SGHRS and CDR2 YFSETQ. The CDR3 has 16 amino acids. V shed 0 bases and J shed 0 bases, with 10 bases lying between them. The CDR3 loop is CASSLAGSPSGNTIYF. The CDR3 region has the DNA TGCGCCAGCAGCTTGGCAGGATCCCCCTCTGGAAACACCATATATTTT.

V is TRBV5-4 and J is TRBJ1-6; D gene uncertain. CDR1 SGHNT and CDR2 YYREEE come from the germline V gene (reference sequence). The V end lost 2 bases, the J end lost 4 bases, and 1 base lay between the germline ends. This CDR3 is 12 amino acids long. The CDR3 bases are TGTGCCAGCAGCTTATATAATTCACCCCTCCACTTT. It is translated as CASSLYNSPLHF.

The gene calls are TRBV28 and TRBJ1-2, with D tentatively TRBD1 (5 bases). This CDR3 spans 14 amino acids. V lost 7 bases, J lost 7 bases, and 19 bases lay in between. Germline CDR1 and CDR2: MDHEN and SYDVKM. This CDR3 is CASKSLQGSTGYTF. CDR3 bases: TGTGCCAGCAAGTCCCTCCAGGGATCCACTGGCTACACCTTC.

This clone showed up just once. The rearrangement joins TRBV28 to TRBJ1-3; D unresolved. V dropped 5 bases and J dropped 1 base, with 12 bases sitting between them. The CDR3 loop spans 15 amino acids. The germline V gene encodes CDR1 MDHEN and CDR2 SYDVKM. The CDR3 loop reads CASSPLGGSGNTIYF. In DNA, the CDR3 is TGTGCCAGCAGTCCCCTTGGAGGGTCTGGAAACACCATATATTTT. The full variable domain, its missing parts supplied by reference TRBV28 and TRBJ1-3, is DVKVTQSSRYLVKRTGEKVFLECVQDMDHENMFWYRQDPGLGLRLIYFSYDVKMKEKGDIPEGYSVSREKKERFSLILESASTNQTSMYLCASSPLGGSGNTIYFGEGSWLTVV.

As for this clone: This sample includes further DNA sequences coding for the same CDR3. The V call is TRBV29-1, the J call TRBJ1-1; D might be TRBD1 (5 bases). This CDR3 has 12 amino acids. Between the trimmed V and J ends, which lost 4 bases and 1 base, there was a span of 7 bases. CDR1 SQVTM and CDR2 ANQGSEA come from the germline V gene. CDR3 DNA: TGCAGCGTTGTTGGGGGGAACACTGAAGCTTTCTTT. It yields the protein CSVVGGNTEAFF.

V and J are TRBV5-4 and TRBJ2-7; TRBD2 aligns across 9 bases. CDR1 is SGHNT and CDR2 is YYREEE in the germline V gene (reference sequence). The trim removed 0 bases at V and 3 bases at J, leaving 4 bases unmatched. The CDR3 contains 15 residues. Here the CDR3 reads CASSLEASGDYEQYF. DNA for the CDR3: TGTGCCAGCAGCTTGGAGGCTAGCGGGGACTACGAGCAGTACTTC.

The rearrangement links TRBV30 to TRBJ1-1; a possible D gene is TRBD1 (5 bases). Per the germline V gene, CDR1 is GTSNPN and CDR2 is SVGIG (reference sequence). The CDR3 contains 12 residues. V lost 4 bases and J lost 4, with 10 bases in between. The CDR3 sequence is CAWKRGVTEAFF. The CDR3 DNA reads as TGTGCCTGGAAAAGGGGAGTCACTGAAGCTTTCTTT.

This chain connects TRBV3-1 (or the pseudogene TRBV3-2) to TRBJ1-5; D gene unclear. The CDR3 consists of 14 residues. V was trimmed by 1 base and J by 7 bases, leaving 11 bases between them. Looked up from germline, CDR1 is LGHDT and CDR2 is YNNKEL (reference sequence). The CDR3 DNA is TGTGCCAGCAGCCAAGCTCATTTTCAACAGCCCCAGCATTTT. Translation: CASSQAHFQQPQHF.

This clone was picked up a small number of times. The sample carries other DNA sequences with the same CDR3. The gene calls are TRBV5-1 and TRBJ1-6; D gene uncertain. The V and J ends lost 0 bases and 9 bases respectively, with 7 bases between them. Germline V gene data show CDR1 as SGHRS and CDR2 as YFSETQ. This CDR3 is 13 amino acids long. The CDR3 reads CASSLAGRSPLHF. The DNA for the CDR3 is TGCGCCAGCAGCTTGGCCGGCCGTTCACCCCTCCACTTT.

V is TRBV28 and J is TRBJ1-5; TRBD1 aligns across 7 bases. Unmatched junction bases numbered 5, after V lost 6 bases and J lost 3 bases. Germline V lookup: CDR1 MDHEN, CDR2 SYDVKM. The CDR3 consists of 14 residues. CDR3 in amino acids: CASRSGQANQPQHF. CDR3 nucleotide sequence: TGTGCCAGCAGGTCAGGACAGGCCAATCAGCCCCAGCATTTT.

This clone was seen only once. This chain connects TRBV6-5 to TRBJ1-1; D unresolved. V lost 5 bases and J 0 bases, leaving 10 bases between the germline ends. Germline CDR1 is MNHEY and CDR2 is SVGAGI. CDR3 length equals 14 residues. The DNA for the CDR3 is TGTGCCAGCAGTCCTCTTGAAATGAACACTGAAGCTTTCTTT. Translation gives CASSPLEMNTEAFF.

The rearrangement links TRBV19 to TRBJ1-5; D not certain. The CDR3 runs to 15 residues. V lost 3 bases and J 0 bases, leaving 9 bases between the germline ends. Germline CDR1 reads LNHDA; CDR2 reads SQIVND (reference sequence). The CDR3 region has the DNA TGTGCCAGTAGTATTGCCTCGACTAGCAATCAGCCCCAGCATTTT. Protein: CASSIASTSNQPQHF.

The CDR3 DNA reads as TGTGCCAGCAGCCAAGATATAGGGGGCGAGCAGTACTTC. Translation gives CASSQDIGGEQYF. The V gene is TRBV14, the J gene TRBJ2-7; TRBD1 is a possible D gene (6 bases). This CDR3 comprises 13 residues. In germline, CDR1 is SGHDN, CDR2 FVKESK. V was clipped by 0 bases and J by 6 bases, with 9 bases between them.

The chain is built from TRBV6-5 and TRBJ2-2; D is unresolved. CDR3 length equals 14 residues. Trimming left V 6 bases short and J 3 bases short, with 11 bases between. The germline gives CDR1 MNHEY, CDR2 SVGAGI. CDR3 coding DNA: TGTGCCAGCAGCCCCGGGTGGGACACCGGGGAGCTGTTTTTT. This gives the protein CASSPGWDTGELFF.

The rearrangement uses TRBV5-8 and TRBJ1-4; the match to TRBD1 covers 7 bases. With 5 bases clipped from V and 4 bases from J, the junction kept 8 bases outside the gene matches. CDR3 size: 15 residues. Germline CDR1 is SGHTS and CDR2 is YDEGEE. The CDR3 nucleotides are TGTGCCAGCAGGAAGGGGGCGCGGAGTAATGAAAAACTGTTTTTT. It specifies CASRKGARSNEKLFF.

The chain has TRBV19 and TRBJ1-3, with D unresolved. This CDR3 spans 21 amino acids. Germline CDR1 LNHDA, CDR2 SQIVND (reference sequence). V was shortened by 3 bases and J by 0 bases, with 27 bases between the two germline ends. The CDR3 nucleotides read TGTGCCAGTAGTATCGATGGCCCGAGAGACGGAGTCCTCTTCTCTGGAAACACCATATATTTT. This codes for CASSIDGPRDGVLFSGNTIYF.

The chain carries TRBV4-1 and TRBJ1-1; 7 bases line up with TRBD1. The CDR3 totals 14 residues. Germline V lookup: CDR1 MGHRA, CDR2 YSYEKL. The V segment lost 1 base and the J segment 4 bases; nucleotides outside the gene matches: 3. CDR3 in DNA: TGCGCCAGCAGCCAAGTGGAGGGGGCCACTGAAGCTTTCTTT. Translation gives CASSQVEGATEAFF.

The rearrangement uses TRBV6-5 and TRBJ1-1; 7 nucleotides align to TRBD1. The length of the CDR3 is 15 residues. Germline V gives CDR1 MNHEY, CDR2 SVGAGI. Trimming took 2 bases from V and 0 from J; bases not matched to a gene: 3. The CDR3 bases are TGTGCCAGCAGTTACGATACAGGGGTGAACACTGAAGCTTTCTTT. This encodes CASSYDTGVNTEAFF.

There are many counts of this clone. The chain is built from TRBV15 and TRBJ2-7, with TRBD1 as a possible D gene (5 bases). There are 13 residues in the CDR3. Trimming took 6 bases from V and 6 from J, leaving 15 bases between them. Germline CDR1 LNHNV, CDR2 YYDKDF (reference sequence). The CDR3 protein is CATSKTSTGEQYF. The CDR3 bases are TGTGCCACCAGTAAGACTTCCACAGGCGAGCAGTACTTC.

V and J are TRBV6-5 and TRBJ1-5; the D is unclear. V was shortened by 4 bases and J by 2 bases, with 6 bases between the two germline ends. Germline-derived CDR1 and CDR2 are MNHEY and SVGAGI. This CDR3 has 13 amino acids. The CDR3 spells CASSLTGNQPQHF. DNA of the CDR3: TGTGCCAGCAGTTTAACAGGCAATCAGCCCCAGCATTTT.

This clone was detected once. The rearrangement links TRBV28 to TRBJ1-1; a weak D match, TRBD1 (5 bases). Per germline, CDR1 MDHEN and CDR2 SYDVKM. The V end lost 8 bases, the J end lost 4 bases, and 8 bases lay between the germline ends. The CDR3 contains 11 residues. The CDR3 loop is CASWGSTEAFF. The CDR3 coding sequence is TGTGCCAGCTGGGGCAGCACTGAAGCTTTCTTT.

The chain joins TRBV6-1 to TRBJ1-5; no firm D call. The CDR3 sequence is 16 residues long. Germline CDR1 reads MNHNS; CDR2 reads SASEGT. Between the trimmed V and J ends, which lost 3 bases and 3 bases, there was a span of 15 bases. For the CDR3, the DNA is TGTGCCAGCAGTGAGATTATGGGGTTTTCCAATCAGCCCCAGCATTTT. Translation gives CASSEIMGFSNQPQHF.

The chain combines TRBV5-1 with TRBJ2-6; D remains ambiguous. Trimming took off 2 bases at V and 1 base at J, with 16 bases between the two ends. Per the germline V gene, CDR1 is SGHRS and CDR2 is YFSETQ. CDR3 size: 18 residues. Here the CDR3 DNA reads TGCGCCAGCAGCTTCTCCAGTGCAGGAAAATCTGGGGCCAACGTCCTGACTTTC. Its protein is CASSFSSAGKSGANVLTF.

This clone was counted once. This chain joins TRBV3-1 (or the pseudogene TRBV3-2) and TRBJ1-3, with D perhaps TRBD1 (5 bases). Germline values: CDR1 LGHDT, CDR2 YNNKEL (reference sequence). This CDR3 contains 15 residues. The V and J ends lost 5 bases and 4 bases respectively, with 15 bases between them. As DNA, the CDR3 is TGTGCCAGCAGCGAAGGGCGTTCAGGGGGAAACACCATATATTTT. It is translated as CASSEGRSGGNTIYF.

This clone occurred a few times. The chain has TRBV27 and TRBJ1-1; TRBD1 agrees at 7 bases. Germline V gene sequence: CDR1 MNHEY, CDR2 SMNVEV (reference sequence). The CDR3 is made up of 15 amino acids. The ends lost 7 bases at V and 2 bases at J; junction bases unmatched: 10. CDR3 sequence reads: CASNSGRGFNTEAFF. The CDR3 coding sequence is TGTGCCAGCAACTCAGGCAGGGGGTTCAACACTGAAGCTTTCTTT.

In the case of this clone: This specimen includes other DNA sequences encoding the same CDR3. This chain links TRBV3-1 (or the pseudogene TRBV3-2) with TRBJ1-5, with D perhaps TRBD1 (5 bases). The CDR3 totals 15 residues. V was trimmed by 4 bases and J by 2 bases, leaving 12 bases between them. CDR1 and CDR2 from the germline V gene are LGHDT and YNNKEL (reference sequence). The CDR3: CASSPGGGRNQPQHF. The CDR3 bases are TGTGCCAGCAGCCCCGGGGGAGGGCGCAATCAGCCCCAGCATTTT.

The chain recombines TRBV28 with TRBJ2-7; no definite D call. There are 12 residues in the CDR3. With 4 bases removed from V and 2 bases from J, the gap between germline ends came to 6 bases. In germline, CDR1 is MDHEN, CDR2 SYDVKM. The DNA for the CDR3 is TGTGCCAGCAGTTCAGCAGCCTACGAGCAGTACTTC. This codes for CASSSAAYEQYF. The full variable domain, in which reference TRBV28 and TRBJ2-7 provide the parts outside the CDR3, is DVKVTQSSRYLVKRTGEKVFLECVQDMDHENMFWYRQDPGLGLRLIYFSYDVKMKEKGDIPEGYSVSREKKERFSLILESASTNQTSMYLCASSSAAYEQYFGPGTRLTVT.

The chain recombines TRBV3-1 (or the pseudogene TRBV3-2) with TRBJ2-5; D is unresolved. This CDR3 is built from 13 residues. Germline CDR1 LGHDT, CDR2 YNNKEL (reference sequence). Trimming stripped 0 bases from V and 0 bases from J, with 2 bases between. As DNA, the CDR3 is TGTGCCAGCAGCCAAGATCACCAAGAGACCCAGTACTTC. Encoded protein: CASSQDHQETQYF.

The rearrangement joins TRBV2 to TRBJ2-6; D is ambiguous. CDR1 and CDR2 from the germline V gene are SNHLY and FYNNEI. CDR3 length: 16 amino acids. The germline V and J ends were trimmed by 3 bases and 0 bases, with 9 bases remaining between them. The CDR3, as DNA: TGTGCCAGCAGTGATAAGTGCAACTCTGGGGCCAACGTCCTGACTTTC. Translation: CASSDKCNSGANVLTF.